This T cell receptor beta chain was sequenced for a study of T-cell memory formation after mild COVID-19 (dated by TCRdb to 2020 to 2023). Study-level background: Most TCR sequence clusters were specific to one of the two donors. In a couple of donors, T-cell clones that expanded and contracted after mild COVID-19 were followed by sequencing TCRalpha and TCRbeta repertoires longitudinally. The cohort comprised two young, previously healthy adult volunteers, one female and one male.

PBMCs were isolated by Ficoll-Paque density gradient centrifugation. On this clonotype itself: No cognate antigen has been identified for it. The record has no base qualities; no much larger clone is one base away.

The run used an Illumina NovaSeq 6000. TCRalpha and TCRbeta cDNA libraries were built by 5'RACE with constant-segment primers, adding sample barcodes and unique molecular identifiers. RNA was extracted from every sample with Trizol reagent. Amplification of the libraries took two PCR steps, and the second step added a second sample barcode plus Illumina TruSeq adapters. Libraries were sequenced on an Illumina NovaSeq with 2 x 150 bp paired-end reads. As for the original processing: Reads were demultiplexed and collapsed into UMI-guided consensus sequences with migec v1.2.7. Using mixcr v2.1.11, UMI consensuses were aligned to TRA and TRB V and J templates and then assembled into clonotypes. A clonotype was counted as expanded or contracted only if both edgeR and NoisET called the change significant, with noise models trained on biological replicates. edgeR calls used a false discovery rate-adjusted p below 0.01 and a log2 fold-change threshold of 1. As an exploratory analysis of dynamics, max-normalized trajectories of the 1000 most abundant clonotypes were examined with PCA combined with hierarchical clustering. Separately sequenced CD4+ and CD8+ repertoires were used to assign the CD4 or CD8 phenotype of responding clones. TCRdb took the public reads, trimmed them with fastp at Q25, ran MiXCR for clone calling and kept in-frame beta chains. Each entry merges the rows of one CDR3 protein and shows their most common DNA and genes. The V and J calls here are based on TCRdb, not the publication. This sample gives 530,000 or so distinct CDR3 sequences in total; 15% to 20% of them show up just once. The ten largest clones represent approximately 8.1% of the sample.

Study-wide findings and limitations: Some responding clones were detected in pre-infection memory, which suggested that pre-existing cross-reactive memory T cells had joined the SARS-CoV-2 response. Clones that contracted from day 15 to 85 showed balanced CD4/CD8 phenotypes, whereas a second wave of clones that expanded from day 15 to 37 leaned towards CD4+. Contracting CD4+ clones turned up mainly in the CM and EM memory subsets, whereas EMRA was where CD8+ clones were enriched. The study included only a couple of mild cases, and larger cohorts that include severe cases with pre-infection samples were judged to be necessary. SARS-CoV-2 specificity of the second-wave clones peaking on day 37 was not confirmed.

Trimming removed 4 bases from V and 2 bases from J, leaving 15 bases between the germline ends. Looking up the germline V gene yields CDR1 MGHRA and CDR2 YSYEKL. From its cysteine to its phenylalanine, the CDR3 spans 15 amino acids. The DNA shown is the 45-base CDR3, in frame from base 1. Rearrangement joined TRBV4-1 to TRBJ2-7; a tentative D match to TRBD1 spans 6 bases. The receptor's source is an adult woman who had mild COVID-19 (a few samples of this study predate the infection). The sample titles of this study are shuffled in the database, so cell type and time point are left out; the donor was told from shared clones. The sequenced material came from PBMCs or a T cell subset sorted from them (not recorded which). The CDR3 is CASSPTGFGPYEQYF. The sequenced DNA is TGCGCCAGCAGCCCTACAGGGTTTGGTCCCTACGAGCAGTACTTC.